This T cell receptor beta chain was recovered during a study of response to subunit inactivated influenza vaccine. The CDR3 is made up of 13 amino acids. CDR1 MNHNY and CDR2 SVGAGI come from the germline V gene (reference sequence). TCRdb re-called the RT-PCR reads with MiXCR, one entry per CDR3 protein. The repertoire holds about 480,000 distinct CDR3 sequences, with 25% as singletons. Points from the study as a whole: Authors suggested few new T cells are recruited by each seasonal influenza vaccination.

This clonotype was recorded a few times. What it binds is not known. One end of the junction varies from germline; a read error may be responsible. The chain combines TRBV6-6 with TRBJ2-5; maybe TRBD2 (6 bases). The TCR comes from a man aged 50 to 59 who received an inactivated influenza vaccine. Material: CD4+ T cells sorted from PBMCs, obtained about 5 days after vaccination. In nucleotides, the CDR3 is TGTGCCACCGGAGGGCGGACGCAAGGGACCCAGTACTTC. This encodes CATGGRTQGTQYF.